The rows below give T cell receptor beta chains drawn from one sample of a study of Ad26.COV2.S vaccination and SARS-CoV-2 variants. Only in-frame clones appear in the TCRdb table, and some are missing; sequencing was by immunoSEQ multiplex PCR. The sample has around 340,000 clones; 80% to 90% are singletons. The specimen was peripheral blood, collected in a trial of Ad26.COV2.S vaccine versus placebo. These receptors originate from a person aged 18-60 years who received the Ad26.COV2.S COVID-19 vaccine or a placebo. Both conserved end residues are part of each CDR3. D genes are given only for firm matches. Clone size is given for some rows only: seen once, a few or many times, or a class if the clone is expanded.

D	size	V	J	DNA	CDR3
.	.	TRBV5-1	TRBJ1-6	TGCGCCAGCAGCACGGGAGAACACTCCTATAATTCACCCCTCCACTTT	CASSTGEHSYNSPLHF
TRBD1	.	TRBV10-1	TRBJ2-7	TGCGCCAGCAGTGAGGGGACAGGGGATGAGCAGTACTTC	CASSEGTGDEQYF
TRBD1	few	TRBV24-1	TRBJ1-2	TGTGCCACCAGTGATGCCACCGGGACAGGGTATGGCTACACCTTC	CATSDATGTGYGYTF
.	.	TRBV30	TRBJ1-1	TGTGCCTCCGGGGGGACAAACACTGAAGCTTTCTTT	CASGGTNTEAFF
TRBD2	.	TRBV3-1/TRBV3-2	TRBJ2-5	TGTGCCAGCAGCCAAGATCGCGGGGGGACCCAAGAGACCCAGTACTTC	CASSQDRGGTQETQYF
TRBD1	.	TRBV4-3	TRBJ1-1	TGCGCCAGCAGCCAAGATTCGCCGACAGGGGGGAACACTGAAGCTTTCTTT	CASSQDSPTGGNTEAFF
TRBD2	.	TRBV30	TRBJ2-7	TGTGCCTGGATGTCCAGCGGGAGGACCTACGAGCAGTACTTC	CAWMSSGRTYEQYF
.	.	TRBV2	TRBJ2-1	TGTGCCAGCACCGGCAGCTCCTACAATGAGCAGTTCTTC	CASTGSSYNEQFF
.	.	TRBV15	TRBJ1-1	TGTGCCACCAGCAGAGACCGCCTTCAGAACACTGAAGCTTTCTTT	CATSRDRLQNTEAFF
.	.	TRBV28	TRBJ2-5	TGTGCCAGCAGTTTAGGAGGGCCGCAGACCCAGTACTTC	CASSLGGPQTQYF
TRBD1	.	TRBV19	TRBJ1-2	TGTGCCAGTATCCCGACAGGGGCAAAGAATGGCTACACCTTC	CASIPTGAKNGYTF
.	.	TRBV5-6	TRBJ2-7	TGTGCCAGCAGCTTCGAACGGTTCTACGAGCAGTACTTC	CASSFERFYEQYF
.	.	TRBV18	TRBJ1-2	TGTGCCAGCTCACCGGGACGGAGGGTTGGCTACACCTTC	CASSPGRRVGYTF
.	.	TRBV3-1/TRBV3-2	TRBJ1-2	TGTGCCAGCAGCCAAGATGGGGATTCGAACGGCTACACCTTC	CASSQDGDSNGYTF
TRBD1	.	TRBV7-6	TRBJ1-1	TGTGCCAGCAGTCGCATTACAGGGGCAGAACGGAACACTGAAGCTTTCTTT	CASSRITGAERNTEAFF
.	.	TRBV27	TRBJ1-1	TGTGCCACTAGGGGGTCCACATTTCTTATGAACACTGAAGCTTTCTTT	CATRGSTFLMNTEAFF
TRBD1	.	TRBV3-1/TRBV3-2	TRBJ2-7	TGTGCCAGCAGCCCCCGGACAGGGATGTACGAGCAGTACTTC	CASSPRTGMYEQYF
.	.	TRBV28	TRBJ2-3	TGTGCCAGCAGTTTCGAGCCTCGCGGAGATACGCAGTATTTT	CASSFEPRGDTQYF
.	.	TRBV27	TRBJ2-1	TGTGCCAGCAGTCTAAGGAGCTCCTACAATGAGCAGTTCTTC	CASSLRSSYNEQFF
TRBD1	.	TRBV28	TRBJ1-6	TGTGCCAGCACAGGGACCGGGACAGGGTTTCACTTAGGGGCACCCCTCCACTTT	CASTGTGTGFHLGAPLHF
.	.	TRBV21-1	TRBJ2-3	TGTGCCAGCAGCAAAGATGATCCACACAAGAGCACAGATACGCAGTATTTT	CASSKDDPHKSTDTQYF
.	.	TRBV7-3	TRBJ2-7	TGTGCCAGCGCACCGGGGGCTTCCTACGAGCAGTACTTC	CASAPGASYEQYF
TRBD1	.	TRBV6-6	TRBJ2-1	TGTGCCAGCAGTGTGGACAGGGGTAGAAATGAGCAGTTCTTC	CASSVDRGRNEQFF
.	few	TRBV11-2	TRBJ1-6	TGTGCCAGCAGCTTAGGGGCAGACAATAATTCACCCCTCCACTTT	CASSLGADNNSPLHF
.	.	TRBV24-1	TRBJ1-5	TGTGCCACCAGTGGACAGTTTAGCAATCAGCCCCAGCATTTT	CATSGQFSNQPQHF
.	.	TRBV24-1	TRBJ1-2	TGTGCCACCAGTGACTCCACCGGGACGCAGGAAAACTATGGCTACACCTTC	CATSDSTGTQENYGYTF
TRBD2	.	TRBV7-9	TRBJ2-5	TGTGCCAGCAGCTTAGATGGGAGGGAATCTGGGACCCAGTACTTC	CASSLDGRESGTQYF
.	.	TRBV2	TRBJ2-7	TGTGCCAGCAGGGGGGGGGACAGATCCTCCTACGAGCAGTACTTC	CASRGGDRSSYEQYF
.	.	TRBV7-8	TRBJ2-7	TGTGCCAGCAGCTTAAACAGCTACGAGCAGTACTTC	CASSLNSYEQYF
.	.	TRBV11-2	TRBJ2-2	TGTGCCAGCAGCTTAGGAGCCGGGGAGCTGTTTTTT	CASSLGAGELFF
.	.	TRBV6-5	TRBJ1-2	TGTGCCAGCAGGGATGGGGGGTTGTTTAACTATGGCTACACCTTC	CASRDGGLFNYGYTF
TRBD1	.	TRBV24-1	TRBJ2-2	TGTGCCACCAGTGATCCCCCCGGACAGGGTAACACCGGGGAGCTGTTTTTT	CATSDPPGQGNTGELFF
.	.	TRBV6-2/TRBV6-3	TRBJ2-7	TGTGCCAGCAGTTACCCACGGGACAACGTTTACGAGCAGTACTTC	CASSYPRDNVYEQYF
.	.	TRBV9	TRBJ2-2	TGTGCCAGCAGCGTATTTACGTCTTTCACCGGGGAGCTGTTTTTT	CASSVFTSFTGELFF
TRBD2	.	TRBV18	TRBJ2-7	TGTGCCAGCTCACGAGGGGAGGGCCCCTACGAGCAGTACTTC	CASSRGEGPYEQYF
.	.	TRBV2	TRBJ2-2	TGTGCCAGCAGGGGGGGTGGTTTTTTCGGGGAGCTGTTTTTT	CASRGGGFFGELFF
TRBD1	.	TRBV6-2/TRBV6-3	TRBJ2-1	TGTGCCAGCAGTTTACAGGGGGTCTACAATGAGCAGTTCTTC	CASSLQGVYNEQFF
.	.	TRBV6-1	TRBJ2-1	TGTGCCAGCAGTGAATTAGGGGAGAGATACAATGAGCAGTTCTTC	CASSELGERYNEQFF
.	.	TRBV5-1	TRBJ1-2	TGCGCCAGCAGCTTCACAGATGGAGGAAACTATGGCTACACCTTC	CASSFTDGGNYGYTF
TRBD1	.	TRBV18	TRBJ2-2	TGTGCCAGCTCACCAGTCCCCCCGGGACAGGGGAACACCGGGGAGCTGTTTTTT	CASSPVPPGQGNTGELFF
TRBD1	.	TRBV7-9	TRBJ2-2	TGTGCCAGCAGCTTAGGGACAGGGGTGTCCGGGGAGCTGTTTTTT	CASSLGTGVSGELFF
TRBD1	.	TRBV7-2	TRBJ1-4	TGTGCCAGCAGCTTGGACAGGGGGCATGAAAAACTGTTTTTT	CASSLDRGHEKLFF
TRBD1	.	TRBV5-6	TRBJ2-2	TGTGCCAGCAGCTATGGACAGGGGGCCGGGGAGCTGTTTTTT	CASSYGQGAGELFF
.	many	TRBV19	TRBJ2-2	TGTGCCAGTAGTGGGGGGGCAGCAACGAACACCGGGGAGCTGTTTTTT	CASSGGAATNTGELFF